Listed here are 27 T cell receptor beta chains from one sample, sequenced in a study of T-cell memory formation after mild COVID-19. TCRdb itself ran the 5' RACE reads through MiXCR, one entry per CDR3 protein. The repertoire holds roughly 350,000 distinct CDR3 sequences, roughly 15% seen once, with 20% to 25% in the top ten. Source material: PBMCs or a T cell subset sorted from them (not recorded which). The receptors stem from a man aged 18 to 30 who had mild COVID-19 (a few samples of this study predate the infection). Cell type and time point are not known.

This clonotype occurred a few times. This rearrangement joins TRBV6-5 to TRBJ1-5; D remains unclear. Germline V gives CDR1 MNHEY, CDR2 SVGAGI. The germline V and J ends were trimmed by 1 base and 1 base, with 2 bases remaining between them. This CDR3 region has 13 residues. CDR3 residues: CASSYYSNQPQHF. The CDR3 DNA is TGTGCCAGCAGTTACTACAGCAATCAGCCCCAGCATTTT.

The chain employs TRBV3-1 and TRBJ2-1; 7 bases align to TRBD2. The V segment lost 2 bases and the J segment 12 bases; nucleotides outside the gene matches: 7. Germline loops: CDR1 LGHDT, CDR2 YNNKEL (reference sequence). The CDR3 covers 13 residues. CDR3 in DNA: TGTGCCAGCAGCCAACCCGCGGGGGAAGGGCAGTTCTTC. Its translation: CASSQPAGEGQFF.

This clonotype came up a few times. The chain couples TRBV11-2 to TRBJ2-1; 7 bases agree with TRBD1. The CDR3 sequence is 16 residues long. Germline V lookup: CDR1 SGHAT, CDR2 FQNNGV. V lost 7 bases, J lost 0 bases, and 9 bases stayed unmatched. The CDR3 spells CASTSPGTASYNEQFF. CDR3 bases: TGTGCCAGCACCTCACCCGGGACAGCCTCCTACAATGAGCAGTTCTTC. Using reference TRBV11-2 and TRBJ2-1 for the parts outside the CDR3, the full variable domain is EAGVAQSPRYKIIEKRQSVAFWCNPISGHATLYWYQQILGQGPKLLIQFQNNGVVDDSQLPKDRFSAERLKGVDSTLKIQPAKLEDSAVYLCASTSPGTASYNEQFFGPGTRLTVL.

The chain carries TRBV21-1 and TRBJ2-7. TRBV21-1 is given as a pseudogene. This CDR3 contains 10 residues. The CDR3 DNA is TGTGCCAGCAGCAAGAAATATAAGTACGTC. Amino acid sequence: CASSKKYKYV.

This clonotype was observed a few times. CDR3 sequence reads: CASSAGQAPTEQYF. The CDR3 DNA reads as TGTGCCAGCAGCGCGGGACAGGCTCCCACAGAGCAGTACTTC. The chain combines TRBV9 with TRBJ2-7; 8 bases match TRBD1. Germline-derived CDR1 and CDR2 are SGDLS and YYNGEE. This CDR3 is built from 14 residues. V gave up 3 bases and J gave up 7 bases; unmatched junction bases: 9.

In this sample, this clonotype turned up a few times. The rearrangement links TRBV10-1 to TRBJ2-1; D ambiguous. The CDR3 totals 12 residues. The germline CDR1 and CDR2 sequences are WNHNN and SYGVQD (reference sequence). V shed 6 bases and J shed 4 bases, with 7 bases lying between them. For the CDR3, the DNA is TGCGCCAGCAGCTCTGGATACAATGAGCAGTTCTTC. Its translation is CASSSGYNEQFF.

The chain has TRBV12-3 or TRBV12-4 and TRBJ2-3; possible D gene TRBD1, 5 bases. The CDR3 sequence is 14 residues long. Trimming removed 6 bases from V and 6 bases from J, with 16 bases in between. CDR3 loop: CASSDSSEWDTQYF. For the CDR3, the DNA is TGTGCCAGCAGCGACAGCTCTGAGTGGGATACGCAGTATTTT.

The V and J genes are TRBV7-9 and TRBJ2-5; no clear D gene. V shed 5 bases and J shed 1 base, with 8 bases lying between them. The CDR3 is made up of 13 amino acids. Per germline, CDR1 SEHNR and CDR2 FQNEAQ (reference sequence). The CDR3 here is CASSPRVQETQYF. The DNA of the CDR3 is TGTGCCAGCAGCCCCCGAGTCCAAGAGACCCAGTACTTC.

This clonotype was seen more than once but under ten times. The CDR3: CASMGANTGELFF. The CDR3 bases are TGTGCCAGCATGGGGGCGAACACCGGGGAGCTGTTTTTT. The V gene is TRBV27, the J gene TRBJ2-2; D might be TRBD1 or TRBD2, each matching 5 bases. V shed 7 bases and J shed 0 bases, with 6 bases lying between them. The CDR3 spans 13 residues. Germline CDR1 is MNHEY and CDR2 is SMNVEV (reference sequence).

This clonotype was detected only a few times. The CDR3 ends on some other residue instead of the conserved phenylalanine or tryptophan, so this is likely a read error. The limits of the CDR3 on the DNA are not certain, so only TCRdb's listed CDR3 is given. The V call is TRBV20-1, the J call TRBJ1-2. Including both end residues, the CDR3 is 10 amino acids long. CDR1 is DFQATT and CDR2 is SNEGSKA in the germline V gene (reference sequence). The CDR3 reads CSARDQDLAL.

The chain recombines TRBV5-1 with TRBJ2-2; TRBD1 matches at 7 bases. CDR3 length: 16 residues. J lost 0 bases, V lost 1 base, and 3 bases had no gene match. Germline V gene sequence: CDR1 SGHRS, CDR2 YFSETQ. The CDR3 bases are TGCGCCAGCAGCTTGAAAGGGGGCTCGAACACCGGGGAGCTGTTTTTT. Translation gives CASSLKGGSNTGELFF.

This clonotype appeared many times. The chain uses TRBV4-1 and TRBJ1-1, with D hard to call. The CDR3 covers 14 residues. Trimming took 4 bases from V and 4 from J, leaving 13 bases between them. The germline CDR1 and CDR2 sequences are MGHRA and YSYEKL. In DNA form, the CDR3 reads TGCGCCAGCAGCCTAAGGACTCTGGGCACTGAAGCTTTCTTT. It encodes CASSLRTLGTEAFF.

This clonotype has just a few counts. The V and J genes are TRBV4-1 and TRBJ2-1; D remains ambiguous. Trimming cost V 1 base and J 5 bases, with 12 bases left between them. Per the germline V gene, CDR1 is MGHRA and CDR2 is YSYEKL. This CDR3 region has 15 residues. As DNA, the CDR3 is TGCGCCAGCAGCCAAGTCGTCAGGCGAAACAATGAGCAGTTCTTC. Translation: CASSQVVRRNNEQFF.

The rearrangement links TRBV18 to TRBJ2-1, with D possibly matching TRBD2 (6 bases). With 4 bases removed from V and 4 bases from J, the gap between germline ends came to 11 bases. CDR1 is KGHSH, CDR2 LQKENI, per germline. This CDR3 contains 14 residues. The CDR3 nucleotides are TGTGCCAGCTCACGGGACTCCGAATACAATGAGCAGTTCTTC. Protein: CASSRDSEYNEQFF. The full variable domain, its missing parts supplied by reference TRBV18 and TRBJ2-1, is NAGVMQNPRHLVRRRGQEARLRCSPMKGHSHVYWYRQLPEEGLKFMVYLQKENIIDESGMPKERFSAEFPKEGPSILRIQQVVRGDSAAYFCASSRDSEYNEQFFGPGTRLTVL.

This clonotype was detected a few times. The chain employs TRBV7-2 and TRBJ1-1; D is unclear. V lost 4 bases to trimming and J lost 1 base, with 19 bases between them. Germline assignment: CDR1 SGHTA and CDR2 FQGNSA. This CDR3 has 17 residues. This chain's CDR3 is CASSSGLGYAGNTEAFF. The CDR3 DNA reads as TGTGCCAGCAGCTCAGGCTTGGGGTACGCAGGGAACACTGAAGCTTTCTTT.

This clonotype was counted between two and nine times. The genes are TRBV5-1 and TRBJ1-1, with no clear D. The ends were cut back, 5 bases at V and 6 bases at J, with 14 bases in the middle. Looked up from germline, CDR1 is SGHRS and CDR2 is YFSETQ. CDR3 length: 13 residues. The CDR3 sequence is CASRPTPTAEAFF. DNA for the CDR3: TGCGCCAGCAGGCCCACCCCTACCGCTGAAGCTTTCTTT.

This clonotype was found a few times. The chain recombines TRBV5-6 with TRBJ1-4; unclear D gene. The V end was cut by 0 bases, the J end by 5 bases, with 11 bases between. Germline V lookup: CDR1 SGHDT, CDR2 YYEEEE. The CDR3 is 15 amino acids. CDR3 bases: TGTGCCAGCAGCTTGGAGGCAGACTGGAATGAAAAACTGTTTTTT. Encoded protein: CASSLEADWNEKLFF.

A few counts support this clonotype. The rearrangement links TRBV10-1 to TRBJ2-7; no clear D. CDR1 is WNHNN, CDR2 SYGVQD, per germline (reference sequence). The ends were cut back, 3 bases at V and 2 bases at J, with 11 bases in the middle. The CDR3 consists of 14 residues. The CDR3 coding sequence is TGCGCCAGCAGTGAATTAGAGACCCCCTACGAGCAGTACTTC. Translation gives CASSELETPYEQYF.

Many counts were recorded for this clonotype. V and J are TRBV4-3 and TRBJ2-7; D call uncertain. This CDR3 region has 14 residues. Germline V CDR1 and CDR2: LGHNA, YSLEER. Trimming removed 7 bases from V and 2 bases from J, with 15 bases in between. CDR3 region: CASTPSVGTYEQYF. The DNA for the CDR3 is TGCGCCAGCACCCCAAGCGTAGGGACCTACGAGCAGTACTTC.

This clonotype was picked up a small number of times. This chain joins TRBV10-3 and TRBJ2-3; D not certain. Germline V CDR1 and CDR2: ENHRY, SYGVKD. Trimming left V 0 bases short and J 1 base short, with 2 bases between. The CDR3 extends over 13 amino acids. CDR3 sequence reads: CAISESGTDTQYF. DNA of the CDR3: TGTGCCATCAGTGAGTCTGGCACAGATACGCAGTATTTT.

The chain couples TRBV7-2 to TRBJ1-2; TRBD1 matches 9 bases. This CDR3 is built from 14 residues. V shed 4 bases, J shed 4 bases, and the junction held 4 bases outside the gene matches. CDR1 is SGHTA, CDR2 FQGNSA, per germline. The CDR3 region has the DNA TGTGCCAGCAGCTCAGCGGACAGGGGCTATGGCTACACCTTC. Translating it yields CASSSADRGYGYTF.

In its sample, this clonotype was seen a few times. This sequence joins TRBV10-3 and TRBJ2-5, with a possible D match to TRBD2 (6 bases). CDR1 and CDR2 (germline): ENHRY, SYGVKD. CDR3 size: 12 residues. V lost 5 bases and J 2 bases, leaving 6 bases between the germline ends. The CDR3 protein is CAISLAQETQYF. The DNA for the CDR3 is TGTGCCATCAGTCTAGCGCAAGAGACCCAGTACTTC.

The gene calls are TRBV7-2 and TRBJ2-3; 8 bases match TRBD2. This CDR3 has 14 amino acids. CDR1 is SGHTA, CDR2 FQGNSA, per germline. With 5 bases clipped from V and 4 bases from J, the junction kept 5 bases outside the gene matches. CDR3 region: CASSPTGGPDTQYF. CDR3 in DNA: TGTGCCAGCAGCCCTACGGGGGGGCCAGATACGCAGTATTTT.

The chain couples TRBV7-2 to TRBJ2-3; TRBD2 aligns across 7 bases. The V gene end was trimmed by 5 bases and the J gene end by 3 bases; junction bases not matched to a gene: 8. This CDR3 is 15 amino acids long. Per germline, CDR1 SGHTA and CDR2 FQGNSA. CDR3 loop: CASSLLWGGTDTQYF. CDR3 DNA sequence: TGTGCCAGCAGCCTCCTCTGGGGGGGGACAGATACGCAGTATTTT.

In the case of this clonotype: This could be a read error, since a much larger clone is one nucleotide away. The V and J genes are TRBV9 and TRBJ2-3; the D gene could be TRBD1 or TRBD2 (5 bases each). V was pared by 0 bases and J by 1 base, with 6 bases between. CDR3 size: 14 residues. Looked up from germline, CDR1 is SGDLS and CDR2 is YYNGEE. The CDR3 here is CASSVVGGTDTQYF. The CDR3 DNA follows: TGTGCCAGCAGCGTAGTGGGGGGCACAGATACGCAGTATTTT.

CDR3 residues: CASSPHRNSPLHF. The CDR3 DNA reads TGTGCCAGCAGCCCACATCGGAATTCACCCCTCCACTTT. The chain links TRBV11-2 to TRBJ1-6, with unresolved D. V lost 5 bases and J lost 7, with 9 bases in between. The CDR3 spans 13 residues. From germline, CDR1 is SGHAT and CDR2 FQNNGV.

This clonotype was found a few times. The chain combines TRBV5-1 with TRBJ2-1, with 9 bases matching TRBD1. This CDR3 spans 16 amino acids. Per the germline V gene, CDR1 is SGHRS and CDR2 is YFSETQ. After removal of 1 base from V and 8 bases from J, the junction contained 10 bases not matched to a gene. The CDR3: CASSLRGTGLYHEQFF. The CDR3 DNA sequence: TGCGCCAGCAGCTTGCGGGGGACAGGGCTTTATCATGAGCAGTTCTTC.